What follows are 23 T cell receptor beta chains derived from one specimen sequenced in a study of blood T cell repertoires in COVID-19 (dated by TCRdb to the early 2020s). Libraries were made using the immunoSEQ multiplex PCR assay. Here the immuneACCESS table is served through TCRdb, limited to in-frame sequences with V and J called. Missing clones are a known gap in these copies; in checked studies unresolved V genes cover under half, and the rest lacks a known reason. Across this sample there are almost 250,000 clones, with around 86% seen only once. The ten largest clones represent under 2% of the sample. Sequencing was done on a sample of peripheral blood. The origin of the receptors is a woman aged 55-69 years who had recovered from COVID-19.

The chain recombines TRBV6-4 with TRBJ1-2; unclear D gene. Trimming pared 3 bases from V and 0 bases from J, leaving 5 bases between. This CDR3 comprises 13 residues. Germline CDR1 reads MRHNA; CDR2 reads SNTAGT. The CDR3 spells CASSEAANYGYTF. As DNA, the CDR3 is TGTGCCAGCAGTGAAGCGGCTAACTATGGCTACACCTTC.

The V gene is TRBV9, the J gene TRBJ2-3; the D gene is possibly TRBD2 (5 bases). Deletions cut 5 bases from V and 5 bases from J, with 15 bases between. The CDR3 sequence is 14 residues long. Germline CDR1 SGDLS, CDR2 YYNGEE. CDR3 sequence (DNA): TGTGCCAGCAGTAAGGCGGGTCAAAGAGATACGCAGTATTTT. This encodes CASSKAGQRDTQYF. Combining the CDR3 with reference TRBV9 and TRBJ2-3 gives the whole variable domain DSGVTQTPKHLITATGQRVTLRCSPRSGDLSVYWYQQSLDQGLQFLIQYYNGEERAKGNILERFSAQQFPDLHSELNLSSLELGDSALYFCASSKAGQRDTQYFGPGTRLTVL.

The chain employs TRBV5-1 and TRBJ1-1; TRBD1 might be the D (6 bases). CDR3 length: 15 residues. The germline CDR1 and CDR2 sequences are SGHRS and YFSETQ. V lost 3 bases, J lost 7 bases, and 19 bases lay in between. The CDR3 DNA is TGCGCCAGCAGCTACGACCCCCTGGACAGATTTGAAGCTTTCTTT. It encodes CASSYDPLDRFEAFF.

The rearrangement links TRBV7-2 to TRBJ2-5; D possibly corresponds to TRBD1 (5 bases). CDR1 and CDR2 from the germline V gene are SGHTA and FQGNSA. Trimming took off 4 bases at V and 1 base at J, with 16 bases between the two ends. CDR3 size: 16 residues. DNA of the CDR3: TGTGCCAGCAGCTCAGCCCGTCGGCAGGGCCAAGAGACCCAGTACTTC. Encoded protein: CASSSARRQGQETQYF.

J is TRBJ2-6 and V is TRBV28; tentatively, D is TRBD1 (5 bases). V shed 6 bases and J shed 1 base, with 7 bases lying between them. This CDR3 contains 14 residues. Germline assignment: CDR1 MDHEN and CDR2 SYDVKM. CDR3 nucleotides: TGTGCCAGCAGGGACAATTCTGGGGCCAACGTCCTGACTTTC. Translated: CASRDNSGANVLTF.

The gene calls are TRBV3-1 (or the pseudogene TRBV3-2) and TRBJ2-7; 7 nucleotides match TRBD1. The CDR3 is 14 residues long. With 4 bases clipped from V and 7 bases from J, the junction kept 10 bases outside the gene matches. Germline assignment: CDR1 LGHDT and CDR2 YNNKEL (reference sequence). CDR3 DNA sequence: TGTGCCAGCAGCCGTGGCAGGGGGAGTAAAGAGCAGTACTTC. Amino acids: CASSRGRGSKEQYF.

The V gene is TRBV28, the J gene TRBJ1-5, with TRBD1 matching 9 bases. Germline V gene lookup returns CDR1 MDHEN and CDR2 SYDVKM. With 4 bases clipped from V and 4 bases from J, the junction kept 5 bases outside the gene matches. CDR3 length equals 15 residues. The DNA of the CDR3 is TGTGCCAGCAGTTCCCGGGACAGGGAAAATCAGCCCCAGCATTTT. This translates into CASSSRDRENQPQHF.

The chain joins TRBV6-6 to TRBJ1-2; tentatively, D is TRBD1 (6 bases). The V gene lost 2 bases and the J gene lost 6 bases, with 10 bases spanning the gap. This CDR3 has 13 amino acids. CDR1 and CDR2 (germline): MNHNY, SVGAGI (reference sequence). The CDR3 nucleotides read TGTGCCAGCAGTTACGGGACATCAAATGGCTACACCTTC. It yields the protein CASSYGTSNGYTF.

V usage is TRBV28 and J usage is TRBJ1-6; D is ambiguous. This CDR3 has 14 amino acids. Germline-derived CDR1 and CDR2 are MDHEN and SYDVKM. The V end was cut by 5 bases, the J end by 5 bases, with 10 bases between. The CDR3 DNA reads as TGTGCCAGCAGTCCTGGGCGGGATAATTCACCCCTCCACTTT. It encodes CASSPGRDNSPLHF.

The genes are TRBV18 and TRBJ1-3, with 8 bases lining up with TRBD1. V shed 4 bases, J shed 0 bases, and the junction held 5 bases outside the gene matches. CDR1 is KGHSH, CDR2 LQKENI, per germline. The CDR3 sequence is 16 residues long. CDR3: CASSLPGQASGNTIYF. The CDR3 DNA follows: TGTGCCAGCTCACTTCCGGGACAGGCCTCTGGAAACACCATATATTTT.

The rearrangement links TRBV7-9 to TRBJ1-1; the D gene is possibly TRBD1 (6 bases). Trimming took off 4 bases at V and 5 bases at J, with 11 bases between the two ends. This CDR3 region has 13 residues. The germline CDR1 and CDR2 sequences are SEHNR and FQNEAQ (reference sequence). CDR3 DNA sequence: TGTGCCAGCAGCTCCCGGACAGTTACTGAAGCTTTCTTT. Translated: CASSSRTVTEAFF.

The V call is TRBV3-1 (or the pseudogene TRBV3-2), the J call TRBJ2-5, with 7 bases that match TRBD2. The CDR3 is made up of 16 amino acids. Germline loops: CDR1 LGHDT, CDR2 YNNKEL (reference sequence). With V trimmed by 2 bases and J by 2 bases, 8 bases remained unmatched. For the CDR3, the DNA is TGTGCCAGCAGCCAAAGCTGGGGAGGGGAGCAAGAGACCCAGTACTTC. Translated, it gives CASSQSWGGEQETQYF.

The chain combines TRBV28 with TRBJ2-7; tentatively, D is TRBD2 (6 bases). The CDR3 contains 14 residues. In germline, CDR1 is MDHEN, CDR2 SYDVKM. Between the trimmed V and J ends, which lost 7 bases and 5 bases, there was a span of 18 bases. The CDR3 protein is CASTSWGVGDEQYF. The CDR3 DNA follows: TGTGCCAGCACCTCGTGGGGGGTGGGAGACGAGCAGTACTTC. The full variable domain, with the rest looked up from reference TRBV28 and TRBJ2-7, is DVKVTQSSRYLVKRTGEKVFLECVQDMDHENMFWYRQDPGLGLRLIYFSYDVKMKEKGDIPEGYSVSREKKERFSLILESASTNQTSMYLCASTSWGVGDEQYFGPGTRLTVT.

The rearrangement joins TRBV28 to TRBJ1-2, with D maybe TRBD1 (5 bases). V lost 3 bases and J 8 bases, leaving 19 bases between the germline ends. CDR3 length equals 15 residues. Germline V lookup: CDR1 MDHEN, CDR2 SYDVKM. The CDR3 nucleotides read TGTGCCAGCAGTTTGATGGCAGGGTTGGGGTACGGCTACACCTTC. Translation gives CASSLMAGLGYGYTF.

The chain uses TRBV19 and TRBJ1-1; TRBD1 aligns across 8 bases. CDR1 is LNHDA and CDR2 is SQIVND in the germline V gene (reference sequence). CDR3 length: 14 amino acids. With 4 bases clipped from V and 6 bases from J, the junction kept 7 bases outside the gene matches. The CDR3 loop is CASSTDREGSEAFF. In DNA form, the CDR3 reads TGTGCCAGTAGTACGGACAGGGAAGGGTCTGAAGCTTTCTTT.

The rearrangement links TRBV6-2 or TRBV6-3 to TRBJ2-2; TRBD2 agrees at 13 bases. The V segment lost 6 bases and the J segment 4 bases; nucleotides outside the gene matches: 11. Germline CDR1 and CDR2: MNHEY and SVGEGT. The CDR3 has 18 amino acids. The CDR3 nucleotides read TGTGCCAGCAGCCCTAGACTAGCGGGGGGCCGTCCCACCGGGGAGCTGTTTTTT. As protein: CASSPRLAGGRPTGELFF.

About this clone: The same CDR3 also results from other DNA sequences found in this sample. The chain recombines TRBV7-9 with TRBJ1-5; D perhaps matches TRBD1 (5 bases). The CDR3 length is 13 residues. Germline V lookup: CDR1 SEHNR, CDR2 FQNEAQ (reference sequence). V lost 5 bases and J 4 bases, leaving 9 bases between the germline ends. The CDR3 here is CASSPSGNQPQHF. CDR3 bases: TGTGCCAGCAGCCCTTCAGGGAATCAGCCCCAGCATTTT.

The CDR3 region is CASSLQGGNEKLFF. The CDR3, as DNA: TGTGCCAGCAGTCTACAGGGGGGGAATGAAAAACTGTTTTTT. The chain employs TRBV28 and TRBJ1-4; 8 bases align to TRBD1. Germline loops: CDR1 MDHEN, CDR2 SYDVKM. CDR3 size: 14 residues. With V trimmed by 5 bases and J by 5 bases, 4 bases remained unmatched.

This chain joins TRBV5-1 and TRBJ2-1, with a tentative D call TRBD2 (7 bases). The CDR3 loop spans 17 amino acids. V shed 0 bases and J shed 7 bases, with 20 bases lying between them. Per the germline V gene, CDR1 is SGHRS and CDR2 is YFSETQ. The CDR3 region is CASSLGPAGAPENEQFF. Written as DNA, the CDR3 is TGCGCCAGCAGCTTGGGCCCGGCGGGGGCCCCGGAGAATGAGCAGTTCTTC.

This clone has more than one count but fewer than ten. The rearrangement joins TRBV19 to TRBJ1-5; D is uncertain. The CDR3 sequence is 15 residues long. Germline CDR1 reads LNHDA; CDR2 reads SQIVND (reference sequence). The germline V and J ends were trimmed by 0 bases and 0 bases, with 6 bases remaining between them. Written as DNA, the CDR3 is TGTGCCAGTAGTATAGATCGGGGTAGCAATCAGCCCCAGCATTTT. Amino acids: CASSIDRGSNQPQHF.

This clone occurred once. V usage is TRBV9 and J usage is TRBJ1-2, with D tentatively TRBD1 (6 bases). CDR3 size: 11 residues. Looked up from germline, CDR1 is SGDLS and CDR2 is YYNGEE. V lost 2 bases, J lost 8 bases, and 7 bases lay in between. The CDR3 region is CASSVQGGYTF. As DNA, the CDR3 is TGTGCCAGCAGCGTCCAGGGGGGCTACACCTTC.

This clone was detected only a few times. The V call is TRBV20-1, the J call TRBJ2-2, with 9 bases matching TRBD2. The J segment lost 4 bases and the V segment lost 3 bases, leaving 15 bases of the junction unmatched. The germline V gene encodes CDR1 DFQATT and CDR2 SNEGSKA (reference sequence). The CDR3 totals 18 residues. CDR3 in amino acids: CSASVLIGRGGPTGELFF. The CDR3 nucleotides are TGCAGTGCTAGTGTCCTAATCGGGCGGGGGGGCCCCACCGGGGAGCTGTTTTTT.

The V gene is TRBV2, the J gene TRBJ1-1; TRBD1 might be the D (5 bases). The CDR3 contains 15 residues. V was shortened by 2 bases and J by 1 base, with 11 bases between the two germline ends. Germline CDR1 reads SNHLY; CDR2 reads FYNNEI. As DNA, the CDR3 is TGTGCCAGCAGTGAAAGGGGTCGGGCGAACACTGAAGCTTTCTTT. This codes for CASSERGRANTEAFF. The whole variable domain, filled in from reference TRBV2 and TRBJ1-1, reads EPEVTQTPSHQVTQMGQEVILRCVPISNHLYFYWYRQILGQKVEFLVSFYNNEISEKSEIFDDQFSVERPDGSNFTLKIRSTKLEDSAMYFCASSERGRANTEAFFGQGTRLTVV.